These T cell receptor beta chains were read from a single sample in a study of blood T cell repertoires in COVID-19. Profiled with immunoSEQ multiplex PCR; TCRdb holds only in-frame clones, not every one. The table shows 200,000 to 250,000 clones, with roughly nine tenths occurring only once. The sequenced material came from peripheral blood. The receptor source for this set is a young man with active or convalescent COVID-19. CDR3s include the opening cysteine and the closing phenylalanine or tryptophan. A D gene is named only where the DNA matches it firmly. Clone sizes are given selectively: once, few, many, or a class where the clone is expanded.

cdr3_aa: CASSLGQGQAEQYF
cdr3_nt: TGTGCCAGCAGTTTGGGGCAGGGCCAGGCCGAGCAGTACTTC
cdr3_length: 14
d_call: NA
v_call: TRBV28
j_call: TRBJ2-7
clone_size: NA

cdr3_aa: CASSLVGVAYEQYF
cdr3_nt: TGTGCCAGCAGCTTAGTCGGGGTCGCCTACGAGCAGTACTTC
cdr3_length: 14
d_call: NA
v_call: TRBV7-2
j_call: TRBJ2-7
clone_size: NA

cdr3_aa: CASSLQGNEQFF
cdr3_nt: TGTGCCAGCAGTCTACAGGGCAATGAGCAGTTCTTC
cdr3_length: 12
d_call: NA
v_call: TRBV12-3/TRBV12-4
j_call: TRBJ2-1
clone_size: NA

cdr3_aa: CASSPRLAGGTYEQYF
cdr3_nt: TGTGCCAGCAGCCCGAGGCTAGCGGGAGGGACCTACGAGCAGTACTTC
cdr3_length: 16
d_call: TRBD2
v_call: TRBV3-1/TRBV3-2
j_call: TRBJ2-7
clone_size: NA

cdr3_aa: CASSLTGADYGYTF
cdr3_nt: TGTGCCAGCAGTTTGACAGGGGCCGACTATGGCTACACCTTC
cdr3_length: 14
d_call: TRBD1
v_call: TRBV27
j_call: TRBJ1-2
clone_size: NA

cdr3_aa: CASSPGQGVTEAFF
cdr3_nt: TGTGCCAGCAGCCCAGGACAGGGTGTCACTGAAGCTTTCTTT
cdr3_length: 14
d_call: TRBD1
v_call: TRBV7-2
j_call: TRBJ1-1
clone_size: once

cdr3_aa: CASSIDRGYGYTF
cdr3_nt: TGTGCCAGTAGTATAGATCGCGGGTATGGCTACACCTTC
cdr3_length: 13
d_call: NA
v_call: TRBV19
j_call: TRBJ1-2
clone_size: few

cdr3_aa: CASSSQPRQGADEQFF
cdr3_nt: TGCGCCAGCAGCTCCCAACCGAGACAGGGGGCGGATGAGCAGTTCTTC
cdr3_length: 16
d_call: TRBD1
v_call: TRBV5-1
j_call: TRBJ2-1
clone_size: NA

cdr3_aa: CASSWTSYEQYF
cdr3_nt: TGTGCCAGCAGCTGGACTTCCTACGAGCAGTACTTC
cdr3_length: 12
d_call: NA
v_call: TRBV2
j_call: TRBJ2-7
clone_size: NA

cdr3_aa: CASSRAQAKGRSPLHF
cdr3_nt: TGTGCCAGCAGCCGGGCCCAGGCAAAGGGGAGGTCACCCCTCCACTTT
cdr3_length: 16
d_call: NA
v_call: TRBV5-4
j_call: TRBJ1-6
clone_size: once

cdr3_aa: CASSQEQQTHYGYTF
cdr3_nt: TGTGCCAGCAGCCAAGAACAACAGACCCACTATGGCTACACCTTC
cdr3_length: 15
d_call: NA
v_call: TRBV14
j_call: TRBJ1-2
clone_size: NA

cdr3_aa: CASSTPQGRKQETQYF
cdr3_nt: TGTGCCAGCAGCACTCCACAGGGGAGGAAGCAAGAGACCCAGTACTTC
cdr3_length: 16
d_call: NA
v_call: TRBV21-1
j_call: TRBJ2-5
clone_size: NA

cdr3_aa: CASSSDRGYGYTF
cdr3_nt: TGTGCCAGCAGCTCGGACAGGGGCTATGGCTACACCTTC
cdr3_length: 13
d_call: TRBD1
v_call: TRBV7-3
j_call: TRBJ1-2
clone_size: NA

cdr3_aa: CASSLKARGSPLHF
cdr3_nt: TGTGCCAGCAGCTTAAAGGCGAGAGGCTCACCCCTCCACTTT
cdr3_length: 14
d_call: NA
v_call: TRBV13
j_call: TRBJ1-6
clone_size: NA

cdr3_aa: CASSQASTSGSTDTQYF
cdr3_nt: TGCGCCAGCAGCCAAGCTTCGACTAGCGGGAGCACAGATACGCAGTATTTT
cdr3_length: 17
d_call: TRBD2
v_call: TRBV4-3
j_call: TRBJ2-3
clone_size: NA

cdr3_aa: CASSASGQETQYF
cdr3_nt: TGTGCCAGCAGCGCTAGCGGACAAGAGACCCAGTACTTC
cdr3_length: 13
d_call: TRBD2
v_call: TRBV9
j_call: TRBJ2-5
clone_size: NA

cdr3_aa: CASSKSRTSGDTQYF
cdr3_nt: TGTGCTAGCAGCAAAAGCCGGACTAGCGGGGATACGCAGTATTTT
cdr3_length: 15
d_call: TRBD2
v_call: TRBV7-7
j_call: TRBJ2-3
clone_size: NA

cdr3_aa: CASDYPGRPTQHF
cdr3_nt: TGTGCCAGCGACTACCCAGGACGGCCAACCCAGCATTTT
cdr3_length: 13
d_call: NA
v_call: TRBV28
j_call: TRBJ1-5
clone_size: NA

cdr3_aa: CASSYSMEPETQYF
cdr3_nt: TGTGCCAGCAGTTACTCGATGGAGCCTGAGACCCAGTACTTC
cdr3_length: 14
d_call: NA
v_call: TRBV6-5
j_call: TRBJ2-5
clone_size: NA

cdr3_aa: CASSLFSGEGNQPQHF
cdr3_nt: TGTGCCAGCAGTTTATTTTCAGGGGAGGGGAATCAGCCCCAGCATTTT
cdr3_length: 16
d_call: NA
v_call: TRBV27
j_call: TRBJ1-5
clone_size: NA

cdr3_aa: CASSSGGARGTQYF
cdr3_nt: TGTGCCAGCAGCTCCGGGGGGGCGCGAGGGACCCAGTACTTC
cdr3_length: 14
d_call: TRBD2
v_call: TRBV7-8
j_call: TRBJ2-5
clone_size: NA

cdr3_aa: CASRPGGENQPQHF
cdr3_nt: TGTGCCAGCAGGCCGGGCGGGGAAAATCAGCCCCAGCATTTT
cdr3_length: 14
d_call: NA
v_call: TRBV6-5
j_call: TRBJ1-5
clone_size: NA

cdr3_aa: CASSSQRGIRTEAFF
cdr3_nt: TGTGCCAGCAGTTCCCAGAGAGGGATAAGGACTGAAGCTTTCTTT
cdr3_length: 15
d_call: NA
v_call: TRBV2
j_call: TRBJ1-1
clone_size: NA

cdr3_aa: CASSYRDRVRANEKLFF
cdr3_nt: TGTGCCAGCAGTTACCGGGACAGGGTGAGAGCTAATGAAAAACTGTTTTTT
cdr3_length: 17
d_call: TRBD1
v_call: TRBV6-2/TRBV6-3
j_call: TRBJ1-4
clone_size: NA

cdr3_aa: CASSLGQDYNEQFF
cdr3_nt: TGTGCCAGCAGCTTGGGACAGGACTACAATGAGCAGTTCTTC
cdr3_length: 14
d_call: NA
v_call: TRBV5-4
j_call: TRBJ2-1
clone_size: NA

cdr3_aa: CASSRQGENTEAFF
cdr3_nt: TGTGCCAGTAGTAGACAGGGGGAGAACACTGAAGCTTTCTTT
cdr3_length: 14
d_call: TRBD1
v_call: TRBV19
j_call: TRBJ1-1
clone_size: NA

cdr3_aa: CASSLFTGVSGNTIYF
cdr3_nt: TGCGCCAGCAGCTTGTTCACAGGGGTTTCTGGAAACACCATATATTTT
cdr3_length: 16
d_call: TRBD1
v_call: TRBV5-1
j_call: TRBJ1-3
clone_size: NA